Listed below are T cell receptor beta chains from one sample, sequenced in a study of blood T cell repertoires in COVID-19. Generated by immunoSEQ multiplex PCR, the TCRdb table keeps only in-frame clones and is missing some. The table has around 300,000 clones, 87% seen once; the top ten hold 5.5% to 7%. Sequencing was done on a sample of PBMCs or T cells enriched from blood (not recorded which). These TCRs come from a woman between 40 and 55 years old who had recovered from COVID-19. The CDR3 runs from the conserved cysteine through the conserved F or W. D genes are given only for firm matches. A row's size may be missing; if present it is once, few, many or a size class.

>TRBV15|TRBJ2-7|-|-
CATSTVAGLSYEQYF
TGTGCCACCAGCACCGTTGCGGGTCTTTCCTACGAGCAGTACTTC
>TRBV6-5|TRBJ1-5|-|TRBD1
CASRVQGASNQPQHF
TGTGCCAGCAGGGTACAGGGGGCGAGCAATCAGCCCCAGCATTTT
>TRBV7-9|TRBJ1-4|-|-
CASSLEEGGKLFF
TGTGCCAGCAGCTTAGAGGAGGGTGGAAAACTGTTTTTT
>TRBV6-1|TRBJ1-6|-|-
CASSDMGLYNSPLHF
TGTGCCAGCAGTGATATGGGACTCTATAATTCACCCCTCCACTTT
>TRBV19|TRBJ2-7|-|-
CASSIVGDPHYEQYF
TGTGCCAGTAGTATAGTCGGGGATCCTCACTACGAGCAGTACTTC
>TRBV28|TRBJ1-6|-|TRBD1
CACGDSHNSPLHF
TGTGCCTGCGGGGACAGTCATAATTCACCCCTCCACTTT
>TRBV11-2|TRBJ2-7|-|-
CASSLNGYEQYF
TGTGCCAGCAGCTTGAACGGCTACGAGCAGTACTTC
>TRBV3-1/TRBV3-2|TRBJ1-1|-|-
CASNYRAEETEAFF
TGTGCCAGCAACTACAGGGCGGAGGAGACTGAAGCTTTCTTT
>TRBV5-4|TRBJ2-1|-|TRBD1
CASSFGQGAGNEQFF
TGTGCCAGCAGCTTCGGACAGGGGGCGGGCAATGAGCAGTTCTTC
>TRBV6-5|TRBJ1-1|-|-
CASSVKGDTEAFF
TGTGCCAGCAGCGTCAAAGGGGACACTGAAGCTTTCTTT
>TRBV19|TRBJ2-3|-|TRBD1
CASPGQGGNTQYF
TGTGCCAGCCCAGGACAGGGTGGGAATACGCAGTATTTT
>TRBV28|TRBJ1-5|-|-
CASSNRVGNQPQHF
TGTGCCAGCAGTAACAGGGTTGGCAATCAGCCCCAGCATTTT
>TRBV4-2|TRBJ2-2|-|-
CASSPAGADTGELFF
TGTGCCAGCAGCCCGGCGGGCGCGGACACCGGGGAGCTGTTTTTT
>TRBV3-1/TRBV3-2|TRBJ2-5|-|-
CASSPTWETQYF
TGTGCCAGCAGCCCGACTTGGGAGACCCAGTACTTC
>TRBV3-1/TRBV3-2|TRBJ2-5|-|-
CASSQVGETTQETQYF
TGTGCCAGCAGCCAAGTCGGGGAAACGACGCAAGAGACCCAGTACTTC
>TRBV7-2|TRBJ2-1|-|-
CASSLEGGGVYDEQFF
TGTGCCAGCAGCTTAGAGGGGGGAGGGGTATACGATGAGCAGTTCTTC
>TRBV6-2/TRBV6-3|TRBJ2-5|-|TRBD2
CASSRTSVQETQYF
TGTGCCAGCAGTCGGACTAGCGTACAAGAGACCCAGTACTTC
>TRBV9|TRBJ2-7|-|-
CASSVAGSYEQYF
TGTGCCAGCAGCGTAGCCGGGAGCTACGAGCAGTACTTC
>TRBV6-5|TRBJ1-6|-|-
CASSYEGSSPLHF
TGTGCCAGCAGTTACGAGGGTTCTTCACCCCTCCACTTT
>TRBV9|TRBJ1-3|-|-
CASSVGAPPSGNTIYF
TGTGCCAGCAGCGTAGGAGCCCCCCCCTCTGGAAACACCATATATTTT
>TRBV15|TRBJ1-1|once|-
CATRGGGDTEAFF
TGTGCCACCAGGGGTGGAGGGGACACTGAAGCTTTCTTT
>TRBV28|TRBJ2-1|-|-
CASSLPAGFSYNEQFF
TGTGCCAGCAGTTTGCCAGCGGGCTTCTCCTACAATGAGCAGTTCTTC